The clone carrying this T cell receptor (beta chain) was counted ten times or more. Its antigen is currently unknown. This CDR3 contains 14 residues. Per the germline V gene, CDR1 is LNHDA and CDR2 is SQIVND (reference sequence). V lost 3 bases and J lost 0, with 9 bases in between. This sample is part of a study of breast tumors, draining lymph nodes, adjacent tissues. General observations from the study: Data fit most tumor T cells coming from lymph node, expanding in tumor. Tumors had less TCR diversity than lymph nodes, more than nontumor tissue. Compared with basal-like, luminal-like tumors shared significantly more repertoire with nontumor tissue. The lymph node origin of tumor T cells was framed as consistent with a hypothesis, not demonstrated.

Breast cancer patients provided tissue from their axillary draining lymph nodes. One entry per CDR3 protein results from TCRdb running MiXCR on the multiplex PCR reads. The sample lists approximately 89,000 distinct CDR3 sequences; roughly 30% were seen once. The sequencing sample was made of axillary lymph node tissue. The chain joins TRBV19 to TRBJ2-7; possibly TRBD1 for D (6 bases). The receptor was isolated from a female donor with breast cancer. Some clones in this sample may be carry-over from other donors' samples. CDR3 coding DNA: TGTGCCAGTAGTATTCAGGGGTCCTCCTACGAGCAGTACTTC. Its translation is CASSIQGSSYEQYF.